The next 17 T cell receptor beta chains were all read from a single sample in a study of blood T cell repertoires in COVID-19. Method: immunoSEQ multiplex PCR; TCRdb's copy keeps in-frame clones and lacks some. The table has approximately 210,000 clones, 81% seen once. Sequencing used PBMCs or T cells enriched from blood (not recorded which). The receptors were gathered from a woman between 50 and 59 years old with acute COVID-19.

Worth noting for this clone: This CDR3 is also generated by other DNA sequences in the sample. The CDR3, as DNA: TGTGCCAGCAGCTTAGACCGGAGCTCCTACAATGAGCAGTTCTTC. Translating gives CASSLDRSSYNEQFF. This chain uses TRBV7-2 with TRBJ2-1; D is uncertain. Germline V gene lookup returns CDR1 SGHTA and CDR2 FQGNSA. Trimming removed 1 base from V and 0 bases from J, with 7 bases in between. The CDR3 covers 15 residues.

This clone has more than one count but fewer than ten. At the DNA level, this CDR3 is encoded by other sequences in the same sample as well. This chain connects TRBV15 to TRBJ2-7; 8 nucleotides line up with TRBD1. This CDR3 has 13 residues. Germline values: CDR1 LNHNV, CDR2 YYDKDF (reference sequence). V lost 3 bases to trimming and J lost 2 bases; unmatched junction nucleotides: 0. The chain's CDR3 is CATSRTGAYEQYF. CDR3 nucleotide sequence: TGTGCCACCAGCAGGACAGGGGCCTACGAGCAGTACTTC.

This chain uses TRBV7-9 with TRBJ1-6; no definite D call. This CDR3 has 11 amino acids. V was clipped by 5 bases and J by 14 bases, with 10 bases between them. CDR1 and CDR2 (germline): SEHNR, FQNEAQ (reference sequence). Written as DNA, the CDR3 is TGTGCCAGCAGCAAAGGCGAATCCCTCCACTTT. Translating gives CASSKGESLHF.

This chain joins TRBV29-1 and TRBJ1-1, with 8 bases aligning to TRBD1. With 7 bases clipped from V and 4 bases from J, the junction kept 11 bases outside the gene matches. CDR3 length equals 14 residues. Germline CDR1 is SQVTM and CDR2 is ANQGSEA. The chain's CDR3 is CSAGQGVGGTEAFF. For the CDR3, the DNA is TGCAGCGCTGGACAGGGCGTAGGTGGCACTGAAGCTTTCTTT.

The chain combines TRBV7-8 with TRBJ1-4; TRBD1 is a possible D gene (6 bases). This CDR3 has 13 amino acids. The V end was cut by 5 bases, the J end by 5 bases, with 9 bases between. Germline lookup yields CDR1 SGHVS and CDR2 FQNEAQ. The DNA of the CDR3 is TGTGCCAGCAGCCGTGACAGGAATGAAAAACTGTTTTTT. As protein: CASSRDRNEKLFF. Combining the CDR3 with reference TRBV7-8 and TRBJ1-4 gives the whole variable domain GAGVSQSPRYKVAKRGQDVALRCDPISGHVSLFWYQQALGQGPEFLTYFQNEAQLDKSGLPSDRFFAERPEGSVSTLKIQRTQQEDSAVYLCASSRDRNEKLFFGSGTQLSVL.

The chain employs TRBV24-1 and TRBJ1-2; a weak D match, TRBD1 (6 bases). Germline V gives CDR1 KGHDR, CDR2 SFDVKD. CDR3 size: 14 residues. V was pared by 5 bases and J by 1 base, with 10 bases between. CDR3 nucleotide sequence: TGTGCCACCAGTGGACAGGAGAGTAACTATGGCTACACCTTC. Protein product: CATSGQESNYGYTF.

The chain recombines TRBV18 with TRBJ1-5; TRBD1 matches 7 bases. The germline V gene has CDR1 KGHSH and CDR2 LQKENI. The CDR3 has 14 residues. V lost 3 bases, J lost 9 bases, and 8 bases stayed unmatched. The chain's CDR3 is CASSPGTDGRPQHF. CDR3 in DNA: TGTGCCAGCTCACCCGGGACAGATGGGAGGCCCCAGCATTTT. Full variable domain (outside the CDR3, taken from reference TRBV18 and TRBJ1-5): NAGVMQNPRHLVRRRGQEARLRCSPMKGHSHVYWYRQLPEEGLKFMVYLQKENIIDESGMPKERFSAEFPKEGPSILRIQQVVRGDSAAYFCASSPGTDGRPQHFGDGTRLSIL.

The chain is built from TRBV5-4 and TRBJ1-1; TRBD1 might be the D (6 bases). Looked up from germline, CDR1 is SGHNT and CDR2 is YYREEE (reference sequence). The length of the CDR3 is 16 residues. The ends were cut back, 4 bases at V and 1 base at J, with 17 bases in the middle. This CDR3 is CASSRGGGYPNTEAFF. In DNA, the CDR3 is TGTGCCAGCAGCCGGGGAGGGGGGTACCCGAACACTGAAGCTTTCTTT.

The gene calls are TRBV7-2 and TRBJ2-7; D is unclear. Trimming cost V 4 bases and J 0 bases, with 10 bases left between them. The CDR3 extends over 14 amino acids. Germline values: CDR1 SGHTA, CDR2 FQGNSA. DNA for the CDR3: TGTGCCAGCAGCTACTTAATTGTCTCCTACGAGCAGTACTTC. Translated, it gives CASSYLIVSYEQYF.

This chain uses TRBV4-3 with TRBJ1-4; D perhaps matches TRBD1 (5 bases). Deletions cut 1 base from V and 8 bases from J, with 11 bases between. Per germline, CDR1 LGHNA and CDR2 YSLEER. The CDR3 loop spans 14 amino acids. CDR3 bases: TGCGCCAGCAGCCAAGGGGGTACAGGCGAAAAACTGTTTTTT. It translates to CASSQGGTGEKLFF.

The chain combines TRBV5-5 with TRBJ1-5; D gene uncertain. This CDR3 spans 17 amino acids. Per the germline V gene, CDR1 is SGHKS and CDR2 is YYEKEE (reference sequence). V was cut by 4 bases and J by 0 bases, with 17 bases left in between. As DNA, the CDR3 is TGTGCCAGCAGCCCCGGCGTGGCCGACTATAGCAATCAGCCCCAGCATTTT. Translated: CASSPGVADYSNQPQHF.

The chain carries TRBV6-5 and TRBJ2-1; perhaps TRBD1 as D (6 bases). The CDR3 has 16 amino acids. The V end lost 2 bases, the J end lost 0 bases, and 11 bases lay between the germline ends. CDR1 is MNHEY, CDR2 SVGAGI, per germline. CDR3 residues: CASSYRGLRSYNEQFF. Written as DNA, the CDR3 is TGTGCCAGCAGTTACAGGGGGTTACGCTCCTACAATGAGCAGTTCTTC.

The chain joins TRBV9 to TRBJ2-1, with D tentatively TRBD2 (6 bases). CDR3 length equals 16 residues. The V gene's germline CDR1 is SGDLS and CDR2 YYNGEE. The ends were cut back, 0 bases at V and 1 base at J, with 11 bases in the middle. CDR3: CASSVGGTGSYNEQFF. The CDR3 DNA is TGTGCCAGCAGCGTAGGCGGGACCGGGTCCTACAATGAGCAGTTCTTC. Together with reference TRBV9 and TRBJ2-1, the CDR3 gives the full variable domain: DSGVTQTPKHLITATGQRVTLRCSPRSGDLSVYWYQQSLDQGLQFLIQYYNGEERAKGNILERFSAQQFPDLHSELNLSSLELGDSALYFCASSVGGTGSYNEQFFGPGTRLTVL.

The CDR3 coding sequence is TGTGCCAGCAGCTCCAGGACTAGCGGGCTTTATAATGAGCAGTTCTTC. This codes for CASSSRTSGLYNEQFF. V usage is TRBV4-2 and J usage is TRBJ2-1; 11 nucleotides match TRBD2. The CDR3 runs 16 residues. J was trimmed by 7 bases and V by 5 bases; bases with no gene match: 10. The germline V gene encodes CDR1 LGHNA and CDR2 YNFKEQ.

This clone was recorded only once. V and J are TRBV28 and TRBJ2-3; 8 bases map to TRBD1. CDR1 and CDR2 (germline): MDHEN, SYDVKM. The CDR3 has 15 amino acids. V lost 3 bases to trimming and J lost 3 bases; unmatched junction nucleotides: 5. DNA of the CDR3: TGTGCCAGCAGTTTTGGGACAGGTTTAACAGATACGCAGTATTTT. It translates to CASSFGTGLTDTQYF.

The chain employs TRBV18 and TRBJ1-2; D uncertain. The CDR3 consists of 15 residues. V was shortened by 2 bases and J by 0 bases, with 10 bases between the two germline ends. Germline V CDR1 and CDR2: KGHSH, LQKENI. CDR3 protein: CASSPGEGTNYGYTF. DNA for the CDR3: TGTGCCAGCTCACCAGGGGAGGGAACTAACTATGGCTACACCTTC.

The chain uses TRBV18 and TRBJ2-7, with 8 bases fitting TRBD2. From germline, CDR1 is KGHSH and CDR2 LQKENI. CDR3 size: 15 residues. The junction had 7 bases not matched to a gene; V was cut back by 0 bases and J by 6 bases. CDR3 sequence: CASSPPAGAPGEQYF. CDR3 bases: TGTGCCAGCTCACCACCAGCGGGAGCCCCCGGCGAGCAGTACTTC.